This TCR beta chain emerged from a study of T cell changes during pregnancy in multiple sclerosis (dated by TCRdb to about 2019). The study in broad terms: The study looked at changes in the T cell repertoire across pregnancy in women with multiple sclerosis.

The library relied on the immunoSEQ multiplex PCR assay. TCRdb mirrors the immuneACCESS table, restricted to in-frame sequences. Some clones are absent from its copies; in checked studies, under half trace to an unresolved V gene, and the reason for the others is unknown. This sample lists tens of thousands of clones; 75% to 95% were detected once. Of the sample, 0.7% is held by the ten largest clones. From the germline V gene, CDR1 is MNHNS and CDR2 is SASEGT. For this chain, trimming is 4 bases at the V end and 0 bases at the J end, and the number of junction bases without a gene match is 4. There are 17 amino acids in the CDR3, from cysteine to phenylalanine inclusive. Only the CDR3 region is kept as DNA, spanning 51 bases read in frame from base 1. Concerning this clone: No cognate antigen has been identified for it. No qualities accompany the bases; no much larger clone lies one base away.

The chain uses TRBV6-1 and TRBJ2-7; TRBD2 aligns with 15 central bases. This TCR derives from a female donor with multiple sclerosis, enrolled in a pregnancy study. The sequencing here drew on CD4+ T cells from peripheral blood mononuclear cells, taken before pregnancy. The DNA sequence reads TGTGCCAGCAGTGTAGGACTAGCGGGGGGGAACTCCTACGAGCAGTACTTC. It encodes CASSVGLAGGNSYEQYF.